The 25 T cell receptor beta chains presented below share a single source sample, sequenced in a study of T cell responses to AZD1222 COVID-19 vaccine. Repertoires were generated with immunoSEQ multiplex PCR, while TCRdb's copy carries only in-frame clones and drops some. The table includes 90,000 to 110,000 clones, 70% to 90% detected once. The material sequenced was peripheral blood, taken on day 0 of MenACWY control vaccination. Every receptor here comes from an adult in good health.

This clone was detected only a few times. The rearrangement links TRBV16 to TRBJ1-2; D may be TRBD1 (6 bases). The CDR3 contains 13 residues. Trimming removed 0 bases at V and 8 bases at J, with 10 bases between. Germline V lookup: CDR1 KGHSY, CDR2 FQNENV. CDR3 in amino acids: CASSQSSGTGYTF. The CDR3 coding sequence is TGTGCCAGCAGCCAATCTTCAGGGACAGGCTACACCTTC. The entire variable domain, with the rest obtained from reference TRBV16 and TRBJ1-2, is as follows: GEEVAQTPKHLVRGEGQKAKLYCAPIKGHSYVFWYQQVLKNEFKFLISFQNENVFDETGMPKERFSAKCLPNSPCSLEIQATKLEDSAVYFCASSQSSGTGYTFGSGTRLTVV.

The gene calls are TRBV18 and TRBJ1-2; 7 bases are a match to TRBD1. Germline-derived CDR1 and CDR2 are KGHSH and LQKENI. Trimming took 0 bases from V and 4 from J; bases not matched to a gene: 14. This CDR3 is 18 amino acids long. CDR3 loop: CASSPPTNPGGSGYGYTF. The CDR3 nucleotides are TGTGCCAGCTCACCACCAACGAATCCAGGGGGGTCGGGCTATGGCTACACCTTC.

This chain connects TRBV7-2 to TRBJ1-2, with D unclear. The germline gives CDR1 SGHTA, CDR2 FQGNSA. Trimming took 0 bases from V and 8 from J, leaving 16 bases between them. The CDR3 runs 15 residues. CDR3 region: CASSLARSNSGGYTF. CDR3 DNA: TGTGCCAGCAGCTTAGCGAGGTCGAACTCGGGAGGCTACACCTTC.

The CDR3 DNA follows: TGTGCCAGCAGCGTGTTAATGACAGGGGAAACCAAAGCTTTCTTT. Protein: CASSVLMTGETKAFF. The chain recombines TRBV9 with TRBJ1-1, with TRBD1 identical over 8 bases. The length of the CDR3 is 15 residues. Germline CDR1 reads SGDLS; CDR2 reads YYNGEE. The junction had 12 bases not matched to a gene; V was cut back by 2 bases and J by 9 bases.

The CDR3 nucleotides are TGTGCCAGTACCACCTCTGCAGGTCGGAATTCACCCCTCCACTTT. Protein: CASTTSAGRNSPLHF. The chain joins TRBV19 to TRBJ1-6; unclear D gene. Trimming pared 7 bases from V and 7 bases from J, leaving 17 bases between. Germline values: CDR1 LNHDA, CDR2 SQIVND (reference sequence). The CDR3 covers 15 residues.

This chain joins TRBV2 and TRBJ1-2; D perhaps matches TRBD1 (5 bases). Germline V gives CDR1 SNHLY, CDR2 FYNNEI. The V gene lost 3 bases and the J gene lost 4 bases, with 9 bases spanning the gap. The CDR3 is 13 amino acids. CDR3 in DNA: TGTGCCAGCAGTGACAGGGCACCCTATGGCTACACCTTC. This sequence encodes CASSDRAPYGYTF.

The V call is TRBV6-2 or TRBV6-3, the J call TRBJ2-2; a weak D match, TRBD2 (6 bases). Trimming left V 2 bases short and J 4 bases short, with 8 bases between. Germline assignment: CDR1 MNHEY and CDR2 SVGEGT. The CDR3 has 14 residues. The CDR3 DNA reads TGTGCCAGCAGTTACCGGGAGACCACCGGGGAGCTGTTTTTT. Translation: CASSYRETTGELFF.

The chain couples TRBV28 to TRBJ1-2; D might be TRBD1 (5 bases). Germline V gives CDR1 MDHEN, CDR2 SYDVKM. Trimming took 4 bases from V and 5 from J, leaving 5 bases between them. The CDR3 runs to 11 residues. CDR3 sequence reads: CASSSGYGYTF. The CDR3 bases are TGTGCCAGCAGTTCAGGGTATGGCTACACCTTC.

This clone was detected only once. The chain employs TRBV6-5 and TRBJ1-6, with D maybe TRBD1 (5 bases). CDR3 length equals 15 residues. Germline V lookup: CDR1 MNHEY, CDR2 SVGAGI. V lost 6 bases and J 6 bases, leaving 15 bases between the germline ends. The CDR3 loop is CASSRPPGTNSPLHF. The DNA for the CDR3 is TGTGCCAGCAGCCGCCCTCCAGGGACTAATTCACCCCTCCACTTT.

This chain joins TRBV5-4 and TRBJ2-3; D possibly uses TRBD1 or TRBD2 (6 bases each). CDR3 length equals 17 residues. V lost 0 bases and J lost 0, with 14 bases in between. CDR1 SGHNT and CDR2 YYREEE come from the germline V gene (reference sequence). This CDR3 is CASSLALGGSSTDTQYF. As DNA, the CDR3 is TGTGCCAGCAGCTTGGCCCTCGGGGGCTCTAGCACAGATACGCAGTATTTT.

The chain employs TRBV27 and TRBJ1-2; 10 nucleotides align to TRBD1. V lost 4 bases, J lost 7 bases, and 9 bases stayed unmatched. The CDR3 contains 15 residues. Germline CDR1 is MNHEY and CDR2 is SMNVEV (reference sequence). In DNA, the CDR3 is TGTGCCAGCAGTTCTCGGACAGGGGGGAACAGTGGCTACACCTTC. Protein product: CASSSRTGGNSGYTF.

The rearrangement links TRBV5-1 to TRBJ1-4; D perhaps matches TRBD1 (5 bases). The CDR3 is 14 residues long. Between the trimmed V and J ends, which lost 4 bases and 8 bases, there was a span of 15 bases. CDR1 and CDR2 (germline): SGHRS, YFSETQ. The CDR3: CASSPNGGGEKLFF. The CDR3, as DNA: TGCGCCAGCAGCCCGAATGGGGGAGGGGAAAAACTGTTTTTT.

The V and J genes are TRBV14 and TRBJ1-2; no definite D call. The CDR3 extends over 16 amino acids. V gave up 0 bases and J gave up 7 bases, with 18 bases separating them. Germline assignment: CDR1 SGHDN and CDR2 FVKESK. CDR3: CASSQDSRVGRGGYTF. CDR3 bases: TGTGCCAGCAGCCAAGATTCAAGGGTTGGGCGCGGTGGCTACACCTTC.

J is TRBJ2-1 and V is TRBV3-1 (or the pseudogene TRBV3-2), with D uncertain. The germline V and J ends were trimmed by 3 bases and 1 base, with 10 bases remaining between them. The CDR3 covers 15 residues. Germline V CDR1 and CDR2: LGHDT, YNNKEL (reference sequence). DNA of the CDR3: TGTGCCAGCAGCCAGAGTCAGTTGTCCTACAATGAGCAGTTCTTC. It encodes CASSQSQLSYNEQFF.

The V gene is TRBV7-2, the J gene TRBJ2-7, with 9 bases matching TRBD2. Germline CDR1 and CDR2: SGHTA and FQGNSA. Trimming at V came to 1 base and at J to 2 bases, leaving 3 bases not matched to a gene. This CDR3 has 15 residues. The CDR3 loop is CASSLGRGGAYEQYF. The CDR3 DNA sequence: TGTGCCAGCAGCTTAGGGCGCGGGGGGGCCTACGAGCAGTACTTC.

In its sample, this clone was seen a few times. This sequence joins TRBV2 and TRBJ1-2, with D possibly matching TRBD1 (6 bases). The CDR3 extends over 12 amino acids. V lost 6 bases, J lost 5 bases, and 10 bases lay in between. Germline CDR1 is SNHLY and CDR2 is FYNNEI. This CDR3 is CASRATGYGYTF. CDR3 sequence (DNA): TGTGCCAGCAGGGCAACAGGGTATGGCTACACCTTC.

This clone came up once. The J gene is TRBJ1-2, the V gene TRBV5-6; D gene ambiguous. Germline V lookup: CDR1 SGHDT, CDR2 YYEEEE. V was pared by 0 bases and J by 2 bases, with 11 bases between. The CDR3 spans 15 residues. The CDR3 region is CASSLEVSLNYGYTF. In DNA, the CDR3 is TGTGCCAGCAGCTTGGAAGTCAGCTTGAACTATGGCTACACCTTC.

This chain links TRBV4-2 with TRBJ1-4; tentative D call: TRBD1 (6 bases). The V gene lost 6 bases and the J gene lost 6 bases, with 17 bases spanning the gap. CDR3 length: 15 amino acids. Germline CDR1 is LGHNA and CDR2 is YNFKEQ. The CDR3 DNA reads as TGTGCCAGCAGACTACTCGGGGGGCAGGATGAAAAACTGTTTTTT. It yields the protein CASRLLGGQDEKLFF.

J is TRBJ2-4 and V is TRBV7-2; D is unclear. Germline CDR1 SGHTA, CDR2 FQGNSA. This CDR3 comprises 15 residues. Trimming pared 6 bases from V and 7 bases from J, leaving 19 bases between. The CDR3 here is CASRLGSSGTNIQYF. As DNA, the CDR3 is TGTGCCAGCAGATTGGGGTCCTCCGGAACCAACATTCAGTACTTC. Variable domain in full (rest from reference TRBV7-2 and TRBJ2-4): GAGVSQSPSNKVTEKGKDVELRCDPISGHTALYWYRQSLGQGLEFLIYFQGNSAPDKSGLPSDRFSAERTGGSVSTLTIQRTQQEDSAVYLCASRLGSSGTNIQYFGAGTRLSVL.

The chain is built from TRBV30 and TRBJ1-4, with 7 bases that match TRBD1. V lost 3 bases, J lost 7 bases, and 20 bases stayed unmatched. The CDR3 runs 18 residues. Looked up from germline, CDR1 is GTSNPN and CDR2 is SVGIG (reference sequence). CDR3 region: CAWRPDRDKVATREKLFF. The CDR3 DNA reads TGTGCCTGGAGGCCCGACAGGGACAAAGTGGCTACGCGTGAAAAACTGTTTTTT.

The rearrangement uses TRBV7-2 and TRBJ1-2; no definite D call. The length of the CDR3 is 14 residues. CDR1 SGHTA and CDR2 FQGNSA come from the germline V gene. V was cut by 1 base and J by 4 bases, with 10 bases left in between. CDR3 DNA: TGTGCCAGCAGCTTAGGTAGAGGCATCTATGGCTACACCTTC. It translates to CASSLGRGIYGYTF. The variable domain in full, completed from reference TRBV7-2 and TRBJ1-2, reads GAGVSQSPSNKVTEKGKDVELRCDPISGHTALYWYRQSLGQGLEFLIYFQGNSAPDKSGLPSDRFSAERTGGSVSTLTIQRTQQEDSAVYLCASSLGRGIYGYTFGSGTRLTVV.

In nucleotides, the CDR3 is TGCAGCGTTGATCCTAGCACCTACAATGAGCAGTTCTTC. Residues: CSVDPSTYNEQFF. The chain couples TRBV29-1 to TRBJ2-1; weak D call: TRBD2 (5 bases). V gave up 3 bases and J gave up 2 bases, with 8 bases separating them. The CDR3 loop spans 13 amino acids. Germline CDR1 reads SQVTM; CDR2 reads ANQGSEA.

The chain recombines TRBV5-5 with TRBJ2-3; maybe TRBD1 (5 bases). The ends were cut back, 4 bases at V and 2 bases at J, with 17 bases in the middle. Germline V lookup: CDR1 SGHKS, CDR2 YYEKEE (reference sequence). The CDR3 totals 16 residues. The chain's CDR3 is CASSPGARGYTDTQYF. The CDR3 DNA is TGTGCCAGCAGCCCGGGTGCTAGGGGTTACACAGATACGCAGTATTTT.

The chain recombines TRBV7-2 with TRBJ1-2, with D tentatively TRBD1 (6 bases). This CDR3 comprises 15 residues. In germline, CDR1 is SGHTA, CDR2 FQGNSA. V was cut by 7 bases and J by 2 bases, with 17 bases left in between. This CDR3 reads CASIPGGPANYGYTF. DNA of the CDR3: TGTGCCAGCATCCCTGGGGGGCCGGCCAACTATGGCTACACCTTC.

J is TRBJ1-1 and V is TRBV4-2, with D possibly being TRBD1 (5 bases). The CDR3 has 18 amino acids. Germline V gives CDR1 LGHNA, CDR2 YNFKEQ. V was cut by 1 base and J by 0 bases, with 18 bases left in between. The CDR3 protein is CASSQVQGGEHMNTEAFF. The CDR3 nucleotides read TGTGCCAGCAGCCAAGTTCAGGGAGGAGAACACATGAACACTGAAGCTTTCTTT.